The 24 T cell receptor beta chains in this list originate from one sample, sequenced in a study of blood T cell repertoires in COVID-19. TCRdb's copy holds only in-frame clones and misses some; the assay was immunoSEQ multiplex PCR. The sample gives approximately 150,000 clones, roughly 89% of which show up once; about 9.4% is in the top ten. The sample consisted of peripheral blood. Receptors originate from a woman in her fifties or sixties with active or convalescent COVID-19.

The J gene is TRBJ2-1, the V gene TRBV28; 9 bases map to TRBD2. Germline V lookup: CDR1 MDHEN, CDR2 SYDVKM. The CDR3 runs to 15 residues. Trimming took 4 bases from V and 0 from J; bases not matched to a gene: 1. CDR3 DNA sequence: TGTGCCAGCAGTTCGGGACTAGCCTCCTACAATGAGCAGTTCTTC. Its protein product is CASSSGLASYNEQFF.

The chain is built from TRBV28 and TRBJ2-3, with a tentative D call TRBD2 (6 bases). Germline V gene lookup returns CDR1 MDHEN and CDR2 SYDVKM. V lost 6 bases to trimming and J lost 0 bases, with 10 bases between them. This CDR3 is built from 14 residues. As DNA, the CDR3 is TGTGCCAGCAGCCCCGGGACTAGCACAGATACGCAGTATTTT. Its translation: CASSPGTSTDTQYF.

This clone occurred a few times. The chain uses TRBV6-6 and TRBJ1-2; a possible D gene is TRBD1 (6 bases). The ends were cut back, 6 bases at V and 0 bases at J, with 11 bases in the middle. The CDR3 covers 14 residues. CDR1 is MNHNY, CDR2 SVGAGI, per germline (reference sequence). The CDR3 here is CASRTGQPNYGYTF. In DNA form, the CDR3 reads TGTGCCAGCAGGACGGGACAACCTAACTATGGCTACACCTTC.

This clone came up once. The chain combines TRBV29-1 with TRBJ2-3, with D possibly TRBD2 on 6 matching bases. Germline V gene lookup returns CDR1 SQVTM and CDR2 ANQGSEA. V was clipped by 3 bases and J by 5 bases, with 9 bases between them. The CDR3 length is 12 residues. The CDR3 protein is CSVDGGVDTQYF. CDR3 bases: TGCAGCGTTGACGGCGGGGTAGATACGCAGTATTTT.

The rearrangement joins TRBV28 to TRBJ1-2; 9 bases map to TRBD1. V was pared by 6 bases and J by 4 bases, with 3 bases of the junction left unmatched. The CDR3 is 13 residues long. Germline V gene sequence: CDR1 MDHEN, CDR2 SYDVKM. The CDR3 nucleotides read TGTGCCAGCAGCCTGGACAGGGGCTATGGCTACACCTTC. This codes for CASSLDRGYGYTF.

This clone has a count of ten or more. CDR3 residues: CASTLAGVSYEQYF. The CDR3 coding sequence is TGTGCCAGCACCTTAGCGGGAGTTTCCTACGAGCAGTACTTC. V gene TRBV28 combines with J gene TRBJ2-7; 9 bases line up with TRBD2. CDR3 length: 14 amino acids. The junction had 5 bases not matched to a gene; V was cut back by 7 bases and J by 1 base. CDR1 and CDR2 (germline): MDHEN, SYDVKM.

This clone came up once. The CDR3 region has the DNA TGTGCCAGCTCACAATCCGGGACTAGGAACAATGAGCAGTTCTTC. It codes for CASSQSGTRNNEQFF. This chain uses TRBV18 with TRBJ2-1, with TRBD2 identical over 8 bases. The V segment lost 4 bases and the J segment 5 bases; nucleotides outside the gene matches: 7. CDR3 size: 15 residues. Germline CDR1 KGHSH, CDR2 LQKENI.

The chain uses TRBV28 and TRBJ2-1; 12 bases align to TRBD2. This CDR3 contains 15 residues. From germline, CDR1 is MDHEN and CDR2 SYDVKM. V was pared by 2 bases and J by 6 bases, with 2 bases of the junction left unmatched. The CDR3 nucleotides read TGTGCCAGCAGTTTACTAGCGGGAGGGGGCAATGAGCAGTTCTTC. It specifies CASSLLAGGGNEQFF.

This clone was seen just once. The chain uses TRBV29-1 and TRBJ1-2; D perhaps matches TRBD1 (6 bases). CDR1 and CDR2 from the germline V gene are SQVTM and ANQGSEA. V lost 0 bases and J lost 1, with 15 bases in between. The CDR3 covers 16 residues. The chain's CDR3 is CSVEDRWGGFNYGYTF. CDR3 coding DNA: TGCAGCGTTGAAGATCGGTGGGGGGGCTTTAACTATGGCTACACCTTC.

This chain links TRBV4-1 with TRBJ1-1, with a possible D match to TRBD1 (6 bases). V dropped 1 base and J dropped 0 bases, with 18 bases sitting between them. Germline V CDR1 and CDR2: MGHRA, YSYEKL. This CDR3 is 18 amino acids long. CDR3 bases: TGCGCCAGCAGCCAAGGGAACAGGGTTTCAACGGTGAACACTGAAGCTTTCTTT. Its translation: CASSQGNRVSTVNTEAFF.

This chain connects TRBV25-1 to TRBJ1-2; D is unresolved. V was clipped by 6 bases and J by 7 bases, with 12 bases between them. There are 12 residues in the CDR3. CDR1 and CDR2 from the germline V gene are MGHDK and SYGVNS. CDR3 sequence reads: CASRDNWAGYTF. The DNA for the CDR3 is TGTGCCAGCAGAGACAACTGGGCTGGCTACACCTTC.

This clone was counted a single time. This chain joins TRBV11-2 and TRBJ2-3; 8 positions agree with TRBD2. The CDR3 has 12 residues. The germline V gene has CDR1 SGHAT and CDR2 FQNNGV. The ends lost 5 bases at V and 8 bases at J; junction bases unmatched: 3. This CDR3 is CASSISGVTQYF. DNA of the CDR3: TGTGCCAGCAGCATTAGCGGGGTTACGCAGTATTTT.

The chain is built from TRBV18 and TRBJ2-5; 7 bases line up with TRBD1. CDR1 and CDR2 (germline): KGHSH, LQKENI. V lost 3 bases, J lost 2 bases, and 6 bases stayed unmatched. The CDR3 has 15 residues. This chain's CDR3 is CASSPNQGVQETQYF. CDR3 DNA: TGTGCCAGCTCACCTAACCAGGGGGTTCAAGAGACCCAGTACTTC.

This clone was observed a handful of times. CDR3 nucleotide sequence: TGTGCCAGCAGCCAAAGCTCTAATGCGTACGAGCAGTACTTC. Translated: CASSQSSNAYEQYF. The chain couples TRBV3-1 (or the pseudogene TRBV3-2) to TRBJ2-7; D call uncertain. There are 14 residues in the CDR3. V was trimmed by 2 bases and J by 4 bases, leaving 12 bases between them. Germline V gene sequence: CDR1 LGHDT, CDR2 YNNKEL (reference sequence).

This rearrangement joins TRBV2 to TRBJ1-2; 11 bases fit TRBD1. Germline CDR1 SNHLY, CDR2 FYNNEI. CDR3 size: 14 residues. Germline trimming cut 8 bases from V and 3 bases from J; bases unmatched to any gene: 5. This CDR3 is CASAGTGGYYGYTF. CDR3 coding DNA: TGTGCCAGCGCCGGGACAGGGGGATACTATGGCTACACCTTC.

The chain recombines TRBV5-1 with TRBJ1-1; D unclear. This CDR3 comprises 13 residues. The germline V and J ends were trimmed by 1 base and 5 bases, with 9 bases remaining between them. The germline gives CDR1 SGHRS, CDR2 YFSETQ. In DNA, the CDR3 is TGCGCCAGCAGCTTGTTACCGGGGACTGAAGCTTTCTTT. This sequence encodes CASSLLPGTEAFF.

The chain recombines TRBV6-5 with TRBJ2-7; maybe TRBD2 (5 bases). The ends were cut back, 7 bases at V and 2 bases at J, with 12 bases in the middle. Germline V gene lookup returns CDR1 MNHEY and CDR2 SVGAGI. The CDR3 is made up of 13 amino acids. In DNA form, the CDR3 reads TGTGCCAGCACCCCCGGAGGTCCCTACGAGCAGTACTTC. It is translated as CASTPGGPYEQYF.

In nucleotides, the CDR3 is TGTGCCAGCAGTTTTCCCGGACTAGCGGGAGTGGAGACCCAGTACTTC. This codes for CASSFPGLAGVETQYF. The chain combines TRBV28 with TRBJ2-5, with TRBD2 matching over 13 bases. V trimming: 3 bases; J trimming: 5 bases; junction bases outside the gene matches: 6. The germline V gene has CDR1 MDHEN and CDR2 SYDVKM. This CDR3 has 16 residues.

The chain has TRBV4-2 and TRBJ1-1, with 8 positions matching TRBD1. This CDR3 contains 15 residues. Germline loops: CDR1 LGHNA, CDR2 YNFKEQ. Trimming removed 3 bases from V and 0 bases from J; junction bases left unmatched: 3. The CDR3: CASSQGQEMNTEAFF. CDR3 bases: TGTGCCAGCAGCCAGGGACAGGAGATGAACACTGAAGCTTTCTTT.

The chain employs TRBV7-2 and TRBJ2-1, with TRBD2 matching over 11 bases. This CDR3 is 16 amino acids long. The germline V gene encodes CDR1 SGHTA and CDR2 FQGNSA. V was clipped by 5 bases and J by 4 bases; unmatched bases: 7. CDR3 bases: TGTGCCAGCAGCACAAGACTAGCGGGGAGTTACAATGAGCAGTTCTTC. Translating gives CASSTRLAGSYNEQFF.

The CDR3 loop reads CASSPLSVNTEAFF. CDR3 bases: TGTGCCAGCTCACCACTATCCGTGAACACTGAAGCTTTCTTT. This chain links TRBV18 with TRBJ1-1; no firm D call. CDR1 is KGHSH, CDR2 LQKENI, per germline. This CDR3 contains 14 residues. Trimming removed 1 base at V and 0 bases at J, with 6 bases between.

The chain recombines TRBV7-8 with TRBJ1-1, with no clear D. CDR1 and CDR2 from the germline V gene are SGHVS and FQNEAQ. The V end lost 1 base, the J end lost 1 base, and 7 bases lay between the germline ends. The CDR3 is made up of 14 amino acids. The CDR3: CASSLVFPNTEAFF. CDR3 nucleotides: TGTGCCAGCAGCTTAGTCTTCCCGAACACTGAAGCTTTCTTT.

The rearrangement uses TRBV27 and TRBJ2-1; D is ambiguous. The V end was cut by 4 bases, the J end by 2 bases, with 12 bases between. From germline, CDR1 is MNHEY and CDR2 SMNVEV (reference sequence). This CDR3 is built from 15 residues. As DNA, the CDR3 is TGTGCCAGCAGTTACCTTAGCAAAGCCTACAATGAGCAGTTCTTC. It yields the protein CASSYLSKAYNEQFF.

The rearrangement links TRBV6-5 to TRBJ1-2, with D perhaps TRBD1 (6 bases). Germline CDR1 reads MNHEY; CDR2 reads SVGAGI. This CDR3 has 14 residues. The germline V and J ends were trimmed by 2 bases and 8 bases, with 15 bases remaining between them. This chain's CDR3 is CASSYGAGARGYTF. CDR3 DNA sequence: TGTGCCAGCAGTTACGGGGCAGGGGCGAGGGGCTACACCTTC.